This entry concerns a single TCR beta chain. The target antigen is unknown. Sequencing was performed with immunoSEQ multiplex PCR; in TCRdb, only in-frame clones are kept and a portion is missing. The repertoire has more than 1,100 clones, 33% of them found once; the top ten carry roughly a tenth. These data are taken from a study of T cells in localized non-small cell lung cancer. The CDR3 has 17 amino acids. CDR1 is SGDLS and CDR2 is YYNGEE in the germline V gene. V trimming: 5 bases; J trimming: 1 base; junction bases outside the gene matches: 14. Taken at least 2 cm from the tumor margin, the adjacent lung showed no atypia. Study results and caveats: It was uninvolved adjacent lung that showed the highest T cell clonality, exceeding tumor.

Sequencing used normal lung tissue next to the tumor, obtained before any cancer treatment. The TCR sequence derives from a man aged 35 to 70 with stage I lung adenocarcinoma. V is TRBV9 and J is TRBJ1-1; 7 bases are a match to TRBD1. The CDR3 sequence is CASSYVPGQSSNTEAFF. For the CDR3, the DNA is TGTGCCAGCAGTTACGTCCCGGGACAGAGCTCGAACACTGAAGCTTTCTTT.